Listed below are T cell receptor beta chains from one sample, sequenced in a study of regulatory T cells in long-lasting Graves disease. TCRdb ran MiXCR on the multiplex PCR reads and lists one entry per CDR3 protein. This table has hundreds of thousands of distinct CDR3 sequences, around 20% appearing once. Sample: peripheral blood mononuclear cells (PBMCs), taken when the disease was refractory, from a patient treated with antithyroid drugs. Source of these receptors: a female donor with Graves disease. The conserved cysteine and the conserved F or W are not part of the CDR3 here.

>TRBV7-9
ASSLSAYEQY
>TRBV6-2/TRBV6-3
ASSYSISLGEAF
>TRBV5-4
ASSLGPATSNQPQH
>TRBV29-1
SVDLGGPGIQY
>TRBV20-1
SASDRDRGLYGYT
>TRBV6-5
ASSFDTGGSPGEETQY
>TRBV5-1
ASSSKTVNTGELF
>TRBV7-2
ASSLEGITEAF
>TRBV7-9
ASSLAGRAHQPQH
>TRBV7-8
ASSPRTQGAKNIQY
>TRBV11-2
ASSQRGGNTEAF
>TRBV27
ASSFGTVNTEAF
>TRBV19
ASKDRGNQPQH
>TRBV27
ASSFDPLGEQY
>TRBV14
ASSHRLKDEQF
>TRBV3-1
ASSQDPTGNQPQH
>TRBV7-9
ASSLARDYEQY
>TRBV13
ASSPRTVRALY
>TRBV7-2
ASSLSGRGGNQPQH
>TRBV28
ASSPQPRVYNEQF
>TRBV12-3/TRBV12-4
ASRTGQGSGTEAF
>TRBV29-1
SVEDLAGVGNRDRETQY
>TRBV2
ASRPLSGELF
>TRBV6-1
ASSGGPGNQPQH
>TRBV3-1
ASSQGVLSGELF
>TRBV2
ASSWGTEGPRGTQY
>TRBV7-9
ASSLTASGRARF
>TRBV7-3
ASSLDVDRGDTEAF
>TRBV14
ASSQGAGIAKNIQY
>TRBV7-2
ASTAGDGAYEQY
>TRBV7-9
ASSLVTSGSSYNEQF
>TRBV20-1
SARASGRGLNSYEQY
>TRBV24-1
ATSQAGEETQY
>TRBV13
ASSLGHSIYEQY
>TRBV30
ARGGGNTEAF
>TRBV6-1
ASSTSTAVRETQY
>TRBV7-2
ASSLETVTDTQY
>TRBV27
ASSLGTGVNEQF
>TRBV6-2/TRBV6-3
ASKSGQGNQPQH
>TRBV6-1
ASRPRSPYEQY
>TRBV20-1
SASQRGKETQY
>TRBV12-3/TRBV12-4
ASSLGNHSGTNEKLF
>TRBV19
ASSIRGEAF
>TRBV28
ASSLVLAHEQY
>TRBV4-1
ASSPSPGVYEQY
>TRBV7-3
ASSLNRDTEAF
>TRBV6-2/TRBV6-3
ASSFRLAGGYEQY
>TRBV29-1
SVEGRMEREGYEQY
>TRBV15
ATSRTGGDQPQH
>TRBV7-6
ASSNQRGSSYEQY
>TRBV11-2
ASSHDSGPRETQY
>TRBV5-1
ASRRTVDTEAF
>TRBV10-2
ASLQPPYEQY
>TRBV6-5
ASSYSAGGWTEAF
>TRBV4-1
ASSHTTGFYEQY
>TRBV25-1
ASSGIPRSHEQY
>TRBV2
ASSVHQLEAF
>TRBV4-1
ASSQGSGDVLSYEQY
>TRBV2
ASTELAETYEQY